The present T cell receptor (beta chain) was sequenced within a study of T cells in Graves' hyperthyroidism and ophthalmopathy. The CDR3 loop spans 15 amino acids. With 4 bases removed from V and 3 bases from J, the gap between germline ends came to 16 bases. Germline CDR1 and CDR2: SGHRS and YFSETQ. Findings of the study overall: Separating ophthalmopathy from stable hyperthyroidism was achieved by a 13 V-J model. Most thyroid clonotypes expanded above 0.001 appeared in blood too.

What was amplified from RNA transcripts were TCR beta CDR3 regions. First-round RT-PCR with HTBI primers amplified the TCR CDR3 region. TCRdb redid the calling of the multiplex PCR reads with MiXCR, one entry per CDR3 protein. The table lists about 360,000 distinct CDR3 sequences, less than 15% of them singletons, with around 9.2% in the top ten. Ten or more counts support this clonotype. Antigen unknown. Sequencing was performed on blood. The TCR comes from a woman between 18 and 29 years old with Graves' hyperthyroidism. The chain has TRBV5-1 and TRBJ1-1; a possible D gene is TRBD1 (5 bases). This CDR3 is CASSRGSGGDTEAFF. As DNA, the CDR3 is TGCGCCAGCAGCCGGGGGTCGGGGGGGGACACTGAAGCTTTCTTT.